These 15 T cell receptor beta chains share one sample of origin, sequenced in a study of cytomegalovirus exposure and HLA in healthy donors. This PCR relied on a set of 60 Vbeta primers and 13 Jbeta primers. Produced via immunoSEQ multiplex PCR; TCRdb's table is partial and in-frame only. Among about 160,000 clones, around 80% were seen once, and the ten largest hold 6% to 9%. Source material: PBMCs. The receptor set was obtained from a woman aged 25 to 39 in good health and CMV-seropositive.

The chain links TRBV27 to TRBJ1-2, with D perhaps TRBD1 (5 bases). CDR1 and CDR2 (germline): MNHEY, SMNVEV (reference sequence). This CDR3 is built from 15 residues. V was shortened by 6 bases and J by 4 bases, with 18 bases between the two germline ends. Here the CDR3 reads CASSPWGGTSYGYTF. The CDR3 coding sequence is TGTGCCAGCAGCCCCTGGGGAGGGACTAGCTATGGCTACACCTTC.

The chain recombines TRBV27 with TRBJ1-2; no firm D call. The CDR3 extends over 14 amino acids. The germline CDR1 and CDR2 sequences are MNHEY and SMNVEV (reference sequence). Trimming cost V 3 bases and J 5 bases, with 13 bases left between them. Here the CDR3 reads CASSFLGVGYGYTF. The DNA for the CDR3 is TGTGCCAGCAGTTTCCTCGGGGTAGGGTATGGCTACACCTTC.

The gene calls are TRBV9 and TRBJ1-2; tentative D call: TRBD1 (5 bases). Germline V gives CDR1 SGDLS, CDR2 YYNGEE. The CDR3 has 16 amino acids. Trimming took off 0 bases at V and 8 bases at J, with 20 bases between the two ends. CDR3 DNA: TGTGCCAGCAGCGTAGACCAGGGAAGTTTGGCTCGAGGCTACACCTTC. Protein: CASSVDQGSLARGYTF.

The chain carries TRBV9 and TRBJ1-1; D perhaps matches TRBD1 (5 bases). V lost 0 bases and J 4 bases, leaving 13 bases between the germline ends. Looked up from germline, CDR1 is SGDLS and CDR2 is YYNGEE. The length of the CDR3 is 15 residues. The CDR3 nucleotides read TGTGCCAGCAGCGTAGAGCAGGGCATGAGCACTGAAGCTTTCTTT. This encodes CASSVEQGMSTEAFF.

This clone was seen a single time. This chain joins TRBV5-6 and TRBJ2-1; D not resolved. CDR3 length equals 15 residues. Trimming shortened V by 3 bases and J by 5 bases, and 15 bases separated the two germline ends. Germline CDR1 reads SGHDT; CDR2 reads YYEEEE. CDR3 protein: CASSWVLETNNEQFF. CDR3 bases: TGTGCCAGCAGCTGGGTGCTCGAGACAAACAATGAGCAGTTCTTC.

This chain connects TRBV11-2 to TRBJ1-4; no clear D. The CDR3 contains 15 residues. Germline-derived CDR1 and CDR2 are SGHAT and FQNNGV. V was pared by 4 bases and J by 7 bases, with 16 bases between. The chain's CDR3 is CASSYRGIVGEKLFF. For the CDR3, the DNA is TGTGCCAGCAGCTATCGAGGGATCGTGGGTGAAAAACTGTTTTTT.

In this sample, this clone turned up a few times. This chain links TRBV12-1 with TRBJ2-5; the listed D gene, TRBD2, was not tested against the DNA. TRBV12-1 is a listed pseudogene. This CDR3 is built from 17 residues. The CDR3, as DNA: TGTGCCAGCAGCTTCGACGGCGGGGGGCACACCCAAGAGACCCAGTACTTC. Its protein is CASSFDGGGHTQETQYF.

V usage is TRBV7-2 and J usage is TRBJ2-7, with D unclear. V gave up 1 base and J gave up 3 bases, with 13 bases separating them. CDR1 and CDR2 (germline): SGHTA, FQGNSA. This CDR3 is built from 15 residues. CDR3 in amino acids: CASSLVAFDGYEQYF. In DNA, the CDR3 is TGTGCCAGCAGCTTAGTAGCATTCGACGGCTACGAGCAGTACTTC.

This sequence joins TRBV5-4 and TRBJ1-6; TRBD1 agrees at 8 bases. The CDR3 sequence is 12 residues long. The germline V gene encodes CDR1 SGHNT and CDR2 YYREEE (reference sequence). V dropped 3 bases and J dropped 14; count of bases not matched to a gene: 4. In nucleotides, the CDR3 is TGTGCCAGCAGCTCGACAGGGGCGTCCCTCCACTTT. It codes for CASSSTGASLHF.

The V gene is TRBV7-2, the J gene TRBJ1-2, with D maybe TRBD1 (6 bases). V was clipped by 5 bases and J by 8 bases, with 15 bases between them. The germline V gene has CDR1 SGHTA and CDR2 FQGNSA. The CDR3 covers 13 residues. CDR3 region: CASSRNQGHGYTF. In DNA form, the CDR3 reads TGTGCCAGCAGCCGGAACCAGGGACACGGCTACACCTTC.

The rearrangement links TRBV5-6 to TRBJ2-1, with TRBD2 matching 8 bases. CDR1 and CDR2 from the germline V gene are SGHDT and YYEEEE. V shed 0 bases, J shed 8 bases, and the junction held 4 bases outside the gene matches. CDR3 length: 14 amino acids. Here the CDR3 reads CASSLGVTSDEQFF. The DNA of the CDR3 is TGTGCCAGCAGCTTGGGTGTGACTAGCGATGAGCAGTTCTTC.

The chain links TRBV4-3 to TRBJ2-2; 12 bases align to TRBD2. Germline assignment: CDR1 LGHNA and CDR2 YSLEER. CDR3 size: 15 residues. V lost 4 bases, J lost 8 bases, and 5 bases stayed unmatched. CDR3 region: CASSPTSGGRGELFF. CDR3 in DNA: TGCGCCAGCAGCCCGACTAGCGGGGGCAGAGGGGAGCTGTTTTTT.

This chain joins TRBV28 and TRBJ1-2, with 11 bases that match TRBD1. The germline gives CDR1 MDHEN, CDR2 SYDVKM. Trimming took 5 bases from V and 2 from J; bases not matched to a gene: 4. This CDR3 is 15 amino acids long. CDR3: CASSEDRGRNYGYTF. The CDR3 coding sequence is TGTGCCAGCAGTGAGGACAGGGGGCGAAACTATGGCTACACCTTC.

This clone appeared a few times. The chain links TRBV4-3 to TRBJ1-2; 8 bases agree with TRBD1. CDR1 and CDR2 from the germline V gene are LGHNA and YSLEER. J gave up 6 bases and V 0 bases, and 15 bases lay outside the gene matches. This CDR3 comprises 18 residues. CDR3 DNA: TGCGCCAGCAGCCAAGATGCGAGGACAGGGAATTTGGGAAATGGCTACACCTTC. It codes for CASSQDARTGNLGNGYTF.

This clone turned up a few times. This chain links TRBV4-3 with TRBJ2-1, with a weak D call TRBD1 (6 bases). The CDR3 is 15 amino acids. From germline, CDR1 is LGHNA and CDR2 YSLEER. The germline V and J ends were trimmed by 0 bases and 8 bases, with 14 bases remaining between them. DNA for the CDR3: TGCGCCAGCAGCCAAGATGGGGGCTCCCAGGATGAGCAGTTCTTC. Translation gives CASSQDGGSQDEQFF.